Presented here are 14 T cell receptor beta chains from one specimen sequenced in a study of blood T cell repertoires in COVID-19. The data were produced by immunoSEQ multiplex PCR, yet TCRdb's version contains in-frame clones alone and is incomplete. The repertoire consists of hundreds of thousands of clones, with about 84% occurring once and the leading ten covering around 6%. The sample consisted of peripheral blood. All receptors derive from a woman aged 80 or over with COVID-19, enrolled during active disease.

The genes are TRBV7-2 and TRBJ1-1, with D unclear. CDR3 length equals 13 residues. Germline V gene data show CDR1 as SGHTA and CDR2 as FQGNSA. Trimming cost V 5 bases and J 4 bases, with 11 bases left between them. The CDR3 bases are TGTGCCAGCAGCCCCTCAAGAGGCACTGAAGCTTTCTTT. Translating it yields CASSPSRGTEAFF.

The chain has TRBV10-3 and TRBJ1-2, with 10 positions matching TRBD1. This CDR3 region has 16 residues. V lost 3 bases, J lost 7 bases, and 11 bases stayed unmatched. The V gene's germline CDR1 is ENHRY and CDR2 SYGVKD. The CDR3 here is CAISDPGTGVWGGYTF. CDR3 DNA sequence: TGTGCCATCAGTGATCCCGGGACAGGGGTTTGGGGTGGCTACACCTTC.

J is TRBJ1-1 and V is TRBV18, with TRBD1 matching 9 bases. The V segment lost 5 bases and the J segment 5 bases; nucleotides outside the gene matches: 6. CDR3 length: 14 amino acids. Germline V gene lookup returns CDR1 KGHSH and CDR2 LQKENI. CDR3 residues: CASSSRTGETEAFF. CDR3 nucleotides: TGTGCCAGCTCATCCCGGACAGGGGAAACTGAAGCTTTCTTT. The full variable domain, its missing parts supplied by reference TRBV18 and TRBJ1-1, is NAGVMQNPRHLVRRRGQEARLRCSPMKGHSHVYWYRQLPEEGLKFMVYLQKENIIDESGMPKERFSAEFPKEGPSILRIQQVVRGDSAAYFCASSSRTGETEAFFGQGTRLTVV.

The chain recombines TRBV7-2 with TRBJ1-1; the match to TRBD1 covers 7 bases. Trimming removed 7 bases from V and 4 bases from J; junction bases left unmatched: 12. From germline, CDR1 is SGHTA and CDR2 FQGNSA. This CDR3 has 15 residues. As DNA, the CDR3 is TGTGCCAGCACCCTAGGGGCGACAGGGTCCACTGAAGCTTTCTTT. This translates into CASTLGATGSTEAFF.

The chain employs TRBV24-1 and TRBJ2-1; 15 bases match TRBD2. V lost 8 bases, J lost 6 bases, and 4 bases stayed unmatched. This CDR3 region has 15 residues. CDR1 is KGHDR, CDR2 SFDVKD, per germline. The CDR3 DNA follows: TGTGCCACCAACCCGGGACTAGCGGGGGGCAATGAGCAGTTCTTC. It encodes CATNPGLAGGNEQFF.

In its sample, this clone was seen once. The genes are TRBV6-2 or TRBV6-3 and TRBJ2-1; 10 bases line up with TRBD2. The V segment lost 1 base and the J segment 3 bases; nucleotides outside the gene matches: 3. The CDR3 runs to 16 residues. Germline values: CDR1 MNHEY, CDR2 SVGEGT. In DNA form, the CDR3 reads TGTGCCAGCAGTTACTTAACTAGCGGGATCTACAATGAGCAGTTCTTC. Translation gives CASSYLTSGIYNEQFF.

V and J are TRBV13 and TRBJ2-3, with TRBD2 identical over 9 bases. The V gene's germline CDR1 is PRHDT and CDR2 FYEKMQ (reference sequence). The CDR3 length is 15 residues. After removal of 5 bases from V and 1 base from J, the junction contained 4 bases not matched to a gene. The CDR3 region has the DNA TGTGCCAGCAGCCGAGCTAGCGGGGGCACAGATACGCAGTATTTT. This translates into CASSRASGGTDTQYF.

The chain uses TRBV20-1 and TRBJ2-3; 7 bases are a match to TRBD2. Germline CDR1 and CDR2: DFQATT and SNEGSKA (reference sequence). The CDR3 runs to 14 residues. The V and J ends lost 3 bases and 1 base, in that order; junction bases with no gene match: 4. The chain's CDR3 is CSASSTSGTDTQYF. The CDR3 DNA follows: TGCAGTGCTAGTAGTACTAGCGGCACAGATACGCAGTATTTT.

The chain has TRBV7-9 and TRBJ2-1; 12 nucleotides align to TRBD2. The CDR3 runs 15 residues. Germline V gives CDR1 SEHNR, CDR2 FQNEAQ (reference sequence). The trim removed 3 bases at V and 11 bases at J, leaving 8 bases unmatched. CDR3 in amino acids: CASSFLPSGGVKQFF. CDR3 sequence (DNA): TGTGCCAGCAGCTTTTTGCCTAGCGGGGGGGTGAAGCAGTTCTTC.

The chain has TRBV7-2 and TRBJ1-1, with D possibly being TRBD1 (5 bases). The CDR3 sequence is 17 residues long. Deletions cut 5 bases from V and 2 bases from J, with 21 bases between. Germline assignment: CDR1 SGHTA and CDR2 FQGNSA. The CDR3 here is CASSPERETEGNTEAFF. The DNA of the CDR3 is TGTGCCAGCAGCCCCGAAAGAGAGACAGAAGGAAACACTGAAGCTTTCTTT.

The rearrangement uses TRBV7-2 and TRBJ2-5, with TRBD2 identical over 8 bases. There are 15 residues in the CDR3. V gave up 6 bases and J gave up 5 bases; unmatched junction bases: 11. Germline CDR1 and CDR2: SGHTA and FQGNSA. In nucleotides, the CDR3 is TGTGCCAGCAGGATCCGGGGGCTAGCGGGTGAGACCCAGTACTTC. This encodes CASRIRGLAGETQYF.

V usage is TRBV18 and J usage is TRBJ1-2; 9 nucleotides line up with TRBD1. Germline loops: CDR1 KGHSH, CDR2 LQKENI. The CDR3 loop spans 14 amino acids. Germline trimming cut 5 bases from V and 4 bases from J; bases unmatched to any gene: 5. This CDR3 is CASSTQGALYGYTF. The CDR3, as DNA: TGTGCCAGCTCAACACAGGGGGCTCTCTATGGCTACACCTTC.

This clone occurred a few times. This chain links TRBV19 with TRBJ1-1, with D unclear. The ends were cut back, 0 bases at V and 0 bases at J, with 8 bases in the middle. Germline CDR1 LNHDA, CDR2 SQIVND (reference sequence). CDR3 length equals 15 residues. In nucleotides, the CDR3 is TGTGCCAGTAGTATAGAGGGAGGCGTGAACACTGAAGCTTTCTTT. It specifies CASSIEGGVNTEAFF. The whole variable domain, filled in from reference TRBV19 and TRBJ1-1, reads DGGITQSPKYLFRKEGQNVTLSCEQNLNHDAMYWYRQDPGQGLRLIYYSQIVNDFQKGDIAEGYSVSREKKESFPLTVTSAQKNPTAFYLCASSIEGGVNTEAFFGQGTRLTVV.

This rearrangement joins TRBV28 to TRBJ1-2, with 7 bases identical to TRBD1. Looked up from germline, CDR1 is MDHEN and CDR2 is SYDVKM. This CDR3 spans 14 amino acids. With V trimmed by 8 bases and J by 4 bases, 10 bases remained unmatched. DNA of the CDR3: TGTGCCAGCCTCCCCCCGGGACAGATCTATGGCTACACCTTC. Translation gives CASLPPGQIYGYTF.